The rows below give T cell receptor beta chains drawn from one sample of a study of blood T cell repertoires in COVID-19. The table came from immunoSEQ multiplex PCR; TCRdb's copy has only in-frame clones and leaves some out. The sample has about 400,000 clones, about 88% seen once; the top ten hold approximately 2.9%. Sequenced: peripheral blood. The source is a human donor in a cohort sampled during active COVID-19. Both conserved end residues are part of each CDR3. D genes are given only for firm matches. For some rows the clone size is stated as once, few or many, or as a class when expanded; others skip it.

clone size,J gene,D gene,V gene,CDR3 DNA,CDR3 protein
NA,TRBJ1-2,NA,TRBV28,TGTGCCAGCAGTTTACATAGTCGGGGGGGGCCTCCACCTTACTATGGCTACACCTTC,CASSLHSRGGPPPYYGYTF
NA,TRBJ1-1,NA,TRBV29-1,TGCAGCGTTGGGCGGAGCACTGAAGCTTTCTTT,CSVGRSTEAFF
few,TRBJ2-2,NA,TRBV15,TGTGCCACCAGCAGAGCCCAAACCGGGGAGCTGTTTTTT,CATSRAQTGELFF
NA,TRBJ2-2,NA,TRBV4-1,TGCGCCGGGGAAGGAGGGGGGGCCTCCGGGGAGCTGTTTTTT,CAGEGGGASGELFF
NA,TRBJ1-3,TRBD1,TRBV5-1,TGCGCCAGCAGCGCCCGGACAGGGTATGGAAACACCATATATTTT,CASSARTGYGNTIYF
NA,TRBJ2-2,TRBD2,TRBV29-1,TGCAGCGTTGCGACTAGCGGGATCCCCCCCCTATCATACACCGGGGAGCTGTTTTTT,CSVATSGIPPLSYTGELFF
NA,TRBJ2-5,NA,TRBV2,TGTGCCAGCAGTGAGACAGTACAAGAGACCCAGTACTTC,CASSETVQETQYF
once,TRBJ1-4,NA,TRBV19,TGTGCCAGTAGAGAGTTGGTGGCACAGCACGAAAAACTGTTTTTT,CASRELVAQHEKLFF
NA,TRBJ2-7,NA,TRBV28,TGTGCCAGCAGTTCCCCGCCCGCGGCGGCCTACGAGCAGTACTTC,CASSSPPAAAYEQYF
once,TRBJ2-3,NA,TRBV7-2,TGTGCCAGCAGCTTTGCGCGGGGCACAGATACGCAGTATTTT,CASSFARGTDTQYF
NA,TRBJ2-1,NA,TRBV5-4,TGTGCCAGCAGCTCTAAAGCAGGGGTTCCCTCCTACAATGAGCAGTTCTTC,CASSSKAGVPSYNEQFF
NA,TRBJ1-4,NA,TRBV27,TGTGCCAGCAGTTCCCTGCCAGGGCAACCAACTAATGAAAAACTGTTTTTT,CASSSLPGQPTNEKLFF
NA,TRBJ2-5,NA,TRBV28,TGTGCCAGCAGCCGATTGAGGAGTCAAGAGACCCAGTACTTC,CASSRLRSQETQYF
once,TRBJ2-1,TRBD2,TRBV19,TGTGCCAGTAGTATAACCGCGGGGGACTACAATGAGCAGTTCTTC,CASSITAGDYNEQFF
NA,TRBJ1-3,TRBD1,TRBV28,TGTGCCAGCAGCCCTCGGACAGGGGGCCCTGGAAACACCATATATTTT,CASSPRTGGPGNTIYF
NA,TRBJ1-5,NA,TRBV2,TGTGCCAGCACCCAGGGGACCCAAGGGCCCCAGCATTTT,CASTQGTQGPQHF
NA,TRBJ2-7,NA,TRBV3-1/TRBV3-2,TGTGCCAGCAGCCAAGTTCAGGGTCCCTACGAGCAGTACTTC,CASSQVQGPYEQYF
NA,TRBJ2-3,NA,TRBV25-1,TGTGCCAGCAGTGTCTTCGAGGGGGGGCCAGATACGCAGTATTTT,CASSVFEGGPDTQYF
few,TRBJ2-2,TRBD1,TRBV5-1,TGCGCCAGCACCATAGGACAGGGGAGCACCGGGGAGCTGTTTTTT,CASTIGQGSTGELFF
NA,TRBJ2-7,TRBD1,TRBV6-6,TGTGCCAGCAGTCCCCCCCCCGGGACAGGGGCCCACGAGCAGTACTTC,CASSPPPGTGAHEQYF
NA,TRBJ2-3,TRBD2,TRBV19,TGTGCCAGTAGTCTTTGGCGGGAGGGCACAGATACGCAGTATTTT,CASSLWREGTDTQYF
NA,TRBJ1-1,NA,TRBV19,TGTGCCAGTAGTGCTCAGACAGTCACCATGAACACTGAAGCTTTCTTT,CASSAQTVTMNTEAFF
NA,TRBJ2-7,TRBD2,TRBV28,TGTGCCAGCAGGCCCGGGGAGGGTCGGGGGTCCTACGAGCAGTACTTC,CASRPGEGRGSYEQYF
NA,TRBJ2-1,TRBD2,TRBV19,TGTGCCAGTAGTGGCAGACTAGCGGACAATGAGCAGTTCTTC,CASSGRLADNEQFF
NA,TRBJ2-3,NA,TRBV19,TGTGCCAGTAGTATAATTCTCTGGGACTTCACAGATACGCAGTATTTT,CASSIILWDFTDTQYF
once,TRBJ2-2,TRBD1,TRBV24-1,TGTGCCACCCGCCTGGGACAGACGAACACCGGGGAGCTGTTTTTT,CATRLGQTNTGELFF
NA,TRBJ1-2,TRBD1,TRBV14,TGTGCCAGCAGCCACGGACAGGACTATGGCTACACCTTC,CASSHGQDYGYTF
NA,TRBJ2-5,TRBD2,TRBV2,TGTGCCAGCAGTGAGGCGGCTAGCGGGGGGCCCGATACGCACTTC,CASSEAASGGPDTHF
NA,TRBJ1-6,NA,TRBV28,TGTGCCAGCAGTTTATGGAAGCGGGGGCTGAATTCACCCCTCCACTTT,CASSLWKRGLNSPLHF
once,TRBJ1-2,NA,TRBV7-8,TGTGCCAGCAGCTTCAAGGACAGCTTCGTTAACTATGGCTACACCTTC,CASSFKDSFVNYGYTF
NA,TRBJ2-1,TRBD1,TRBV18,TGTGCCAGCTCCCCGACCAGACAGGGACCCTACAATGAGCAGTTCTTC,CASSPTRQGPYNEQFF
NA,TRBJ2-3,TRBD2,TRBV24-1,TGTGCCACCAGTACGAGCGGGAGTACGACTGATACGCAGTATTTT,CATSTSGSTTDTQYF
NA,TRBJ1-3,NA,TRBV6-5,TGTGCCAGCAGTTACTCGATTATCGGCAGGGGAAACACCATATATTTT,CASSYSIIGRGNTIYF
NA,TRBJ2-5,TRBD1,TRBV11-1,TGTGCCAGCAGCCGGGACAGGGGGTGGGAGACCCAGTACTTC,CASSRDRGWETQYF
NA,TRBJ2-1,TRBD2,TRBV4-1,TGCGCCAGCAGCCAAGACCCAGCGGGGGGCCTCGAGGAGCAGTTCTTC,CASSQDPAGGLEEQFF
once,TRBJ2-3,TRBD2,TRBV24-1,TGTGCCACCAGTGATCCCAGCGGGGGCACAGATACGCAGTATTTT,CATSDPSGGTDTQYF
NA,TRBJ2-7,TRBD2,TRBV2,TGTGCCAGCAGCTCGGCGCGGGGGGGGTCGCCCTACGAGCAGTACTTC,CASSSARGGSPYEQYF
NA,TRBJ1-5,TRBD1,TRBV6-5,TGTGCCAGCAGGCCCGACAGGGTGAGTCAGCCCCAGCATTTT,CASRPDRVSQPQHF
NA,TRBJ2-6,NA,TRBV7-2,TGTGCCAGCAGCTTATCGGGGGTGTCTGGGGCCAACGTCCTGACTTTC,CASSLSGVSGANVLTF
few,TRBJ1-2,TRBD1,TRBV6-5,TGTGCCAGCAGGGGGGGACAGACTGTCGGCTACACCTTC,CASRGGQTVGYTF
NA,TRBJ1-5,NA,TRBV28,TGTGCCAGCTCCCCCCCGCAGGGCGGTGGCAATCAGCCCCAGCATTTT,CASSPPQGGGNQPQHF
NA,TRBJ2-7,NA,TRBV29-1,TGCAGCGTTGCCATCCATCCCTACGAGCAGTACTTC,CSVAIHPYEQYF
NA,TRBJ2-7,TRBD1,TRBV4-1,TGCGCCAGCAAGGGGACAGCTAGCTCCTACGAGCAGTACTTC,CASKGTASSYEQYF
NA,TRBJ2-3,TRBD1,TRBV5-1,TGCGCCAGCAGACGGGACAGGGTGTTAGATACGCAGTATTTT,CASRRDRVLDTQYF
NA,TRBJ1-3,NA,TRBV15,TGTGCCACCAGCAGAGATCCTACTGGAAACACCATATATTTT,CATSRDPTGNTIYF
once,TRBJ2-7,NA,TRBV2,TGTGCCAGCAGTCGATCACCTAGAACCGGGAGCGAGCAGTACTTC,CASSRSPRTGSEQYF
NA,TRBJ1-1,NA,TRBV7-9,TGTGCCAGCAGCGCATCAGGGGCCCCCCAGGCGTCTTTCTTT,CASSASGAPQASFF
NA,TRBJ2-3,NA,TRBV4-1,TGCGCCAGCAGCATTTTGTTTTTTGCGGATACGCAGTATTTT,CASSILFFADTQYF
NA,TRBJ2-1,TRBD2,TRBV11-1,TGTGCCAGCAGCACCACTAGCGGTATTTACAATGAGCAGTTCTTC,CASSTTSGIYNEQFF
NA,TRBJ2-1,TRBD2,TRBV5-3,TGTGCCAGAAGCTGGACTAGCGGGAGTTACAATGAGCAGTTCTTC,CARSWTSGSYNEQFF
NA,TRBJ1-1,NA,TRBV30,TGTGCCTGCAATCGCGGGGGAGGCAGCACTGAAGCTTTCTTT,CACNRGGGSTEAFF
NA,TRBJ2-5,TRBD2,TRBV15,TGTGCCACCAGCACCGGACTAGCGGGGGGGCCGGGCCAAGAGACCCAGTACTTC,CATSTGLAGGPGQETQYF
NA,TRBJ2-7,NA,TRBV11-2,TGTGCCAGCAGCTCCATTCAGCTCGGGTACGAGCAGTACTTC,CASSSIQLGYEQYF